This T cell receptor beta chain was sequenced for a study of blood T cells in healthy people across ages. The study, taken as a whole, reports: PBMCs left unsorted prevented a conclusive naive versus antigen-experienced comparison. The long-lived group displayed more naive CD4+ cells, plus higher diversity, than the aged donors did.

Combining a sample-barcoded 5' primer with a J-beta primer mix, a second PCR ran for about 7 to 12 cycles. The template-switch adaptor was a 5' adaptor with 12 random nucleotides. It tagged each cDNA molecule. TCRdb ran MiXCR on the 5' RACE reads and lists one entry per CDR3 protein. The data contain hundreds of thousands of distinct CDR3 sequences, around 48% of them singletons. This CDR3 is 15 amino acids long. V lost 3 bases, J lost 2 bases, and 9 bases stayed unmatched. From germline, CDR1 is DFQATT and CDR2 SNEGSKA (reference sequence). For this clonotype: Antigen specificity is unknown.

Drawn from each donor were approximately 9.2 milliliters of peripheral blood. Material: blood. This chain links TRBV20-1 with TRBJ2-5; TRBD2 matches at 7 bases. The TCR originated in a woman aged 60-70 years in good health. The CDR3 region has the DNA TGCAGTGCTAGTCTGCCTAGCGGACTACAAGAGACCCAGTACTTC. It encodes CSASLPSGLQETQYF.